One sample yielded the 32 T cell receptor beta chains listed below, sequenced in a study of blood T cells in healthy people across ages (dated by TCRdb to about 2015). Receptor libraries were prepared by 5' RACE. Sequencing took place on an Illumina HiSeq 2500. A second PCR of roughly 7 to 11 cycles was performed with a sample-barcoded 5' primer and a J-beta primer mix. TCRdb reran the public reads through fastp at Q25 and MiXCR, keeping productive beta chains. Every entry covers one CDR3 protein and lists the most common genes and DNA from its rows. Across this sample there are just under 900,000 distinct CDR3 sequences, with about 30% seen only once. Together, the top ten hold about 18% of the sample. Sequencing input: blood. These receptors were obtained from a woman older than 75 in good health.

This clonotype was seen at least ten times. This rearrangement joins TRBV7-8 to TRBJ2-1; the match to TRBD2 covers 8 bases. The CDR3 consists of 17 residues. J was trimmed by 6 bases and V by 0 bases; bases with no gene match: 10. The germline CDR1 and CDR2 sequences are SGHVS and FQNEAQ. This CDR3 reads CASSLAGTSALFNEQFF. CDR3 bases: TGTGCCAGCAGCTTAGCCGGGACTAGTGCCCTCTTCAATGAGCAGTTCTTC.

Comment on this clonotype: A clone one base away is much larger, so this may be a read error. This chain connects TRBV6-6 to TRBJ2-7; 7 nucleotides match TRBD1. V was pared by 0 bases and J by 3 bases, with 5 bases of the junction left unmatched. CDR3 length equals 15 residues. Germline lookup yields CDR1 MNHNY and CDR2 SVGAGI (reference sequence). CDR3 sequence reads: CASSYSKGQCYEQYF. The CDR3 DNA reads TGTGCCAGCAGTTACTCGAAGGGACAGTGCTACGAGCAGTACTTC.

This clonotype came up a few times. The rearrangement uses TRBV5-1 and TRBJ1-5; possible D gene TRBD1, 5 bases. CDR1 is SGHRS and CDR2 is YFSETQ in the germline V gene. The CDR3 covers 14 residues. Trimming took off 4 bases at V and 3 bases at J, with 11 bases between the two ends. CDR3 region: CASSTDNPNQPQHF. The CDR3 DNA reads as TGCGCCAGCAGCACGGACAATCCCAATCAGCCCCAGCATTTT.

This clonotype was seen at least ten times. J is TRBJ2-7 and V is TRBV6-5, with TRBD1 matching over 7 bases. The V and J ends lost 6 bases and 0 bases, in that order; junction bases with no gene match: 8. The germline V gene has CDR1 MNHEY and CDR2 SVGAGI. The CDR3 is 15 amino acids. CDR3 coding DNA: TGTGCCAGCAGAGATACAGGGGCACTCTCCTACGAGCAGTACTTC. This codes for CASRDTGALSYEQYF.

Ten or more counts support this clonotype. DNA of the CDR3: TGTGCCACCAGTGATTCCCCTAGAGACAGGGGGTATGGTGAGCAGTTCTTC. It specifies CATSDSPRDRGYGEQFF. This chain joins TRBV24-1 and TRBJ2-1; 9 nucleotides match TRBD1. This CDR3 spans 17 amino acids. V lost 2 bases and J lost 9; bases outside the gene matches: 13. The germline CDR1 and CDR2 sequences are KGHDR and SFDVKD.

This chain links TRBV7-2 with TRBJ1-1; D perhaps matches TRBD1 (5 bases). The CDR3 is made up of 17 amino acids. Between the trimmed V and J ends, which lost 5 bases and 1 base, there was a span of 20 bases. Germline assignment: CDR1 SGHTA and CDR2 FQGNSA. CDR3 in DNA: TGTGCCAGCAGCGTTCGGGGGACCCCTTTGGCGAACACTGAAGCTTTCTTT. Its protein is CASSVRGTPLANTEAFF.

This clonotype was recorded many times. The chain employs TRBV6-6 and TRBJ2-1, with D perhaps TRBD1 or TRBD2 (6 bases each). This CDR3 has 15 residues. CDR1 is MNHNY, CDR2 SVGAGI, per germline (reference sequence). V dropped 6 bases and J dropped 3 bases, with 15 bases sitting between them. CDR3 sequence: CASSRGGSLYNEQFF. The CDR3 DNA sequence: TGTGCCAGCAGCCGAGGGGGGTCCCTCTACAATGAGCAGTTCTTC.

In regard to this clonotype: With a much larger clone just one base away, this may be a read error. The chain links TRBV5-1 to TRBJ2-5, with 7 bases that match TRBD2. The V gene end was trimmed by 0 bases and the J gene end by 11 bases; junction bases not matched to a gene: 7. Germline CDR1 reads SGHRS; CDR2 reads YFSETQ. The CDR3 consists of 13 residues. The CDR3 nucleotides are TGCGCCAGCAGCTTGGGGACTAGTGGGGAGCAGTACTTC. Protein sequence: CASSLGTSGEQYF. The complete variable domain, with remaining parts taken from reference TRBV5-1 and TRBJ2-5, reads KAGVTQTPRYLIKTRGQQVTLSCSPISGHRSVSWYQQTPGQGLQFLFEYFSETQRNKGNFPGRFSGRQFSNSRSEMNVSTLELGDSALYLCASSLGTSGEQYFGPGTRLLVL.

This chain joins TRBV30 and TRBJ2-5, with D maybe TRBD1 (6 bases). V was shortened by 3 bases and J by 2 bases, with 10 bases between the two germline ends. Germline assignment: CDR1 GTSNPN and CDR2 SVGIG (reference sequence). The CDR3 runs 13 residues. The CDR3 DNA sequence: TGTGCCTGGAGGGACAGCCGACAAGAGACCCAGTACTTC. It is translated as CAWRDSRQETQYF.

This clonotype was found many times. The genes are TRBV7-9 and TRBJ2-7, with 9 bases aligning to TRBD1. CDR1 SEHNR and CDR2 FQNEAQ come from the germline V gene (reference sequence). V shed 5 bases and J 6 bases; nucleotides not matched to a gene: 8. The CDR3 sequence is 14 residues long. This CDR3 is CASSPKDRGSEQYF. CDR3 nucleotides: TGTGCCAGCAGCCCGAAAGACAGGGGGAGCGAGCAGTACTTC.

This clonotype was seen only a few times. This may come from a read error, since a much larger clone is one base off. This chain joins TRBV6-5 and TRBJ2-5; 12 bases are a match to TRBD2. CDR3 length equals 17 residues. V trimming: 0 bases; J trimming: 5 bases; junction bases outside the gene matches: 7. CDR1 is MNHEY, CDR2 SVGAGI, per germline. Here the CDR3 reads CASSYSSTSGGMETQYF. CDR3 coding DNA: TGTGCCAGCAGTTACTCTTCGACTAGCGGGGGAATGGAGACCCAGTACTTC.

A word on this clonotype: It may be a read error: a sequence one base away is much more abundant. The rearrangement uses TRBV21-1 and TRBJ2-7. TRBV21-1 is given as a pseudogene. The CDR3 contains 14 residues. This CDR3 reads CASKGTDPTYEQYF. The CDR3 bases are TGTGCCAGCAAGGGAACAGACCCCACCTACGAGCAGTACTTC.

This clonotype has a count of ten or more. The V and J genes are TRBV12-3 or TRBV12-4 and TRBJ2-3; D remains ambiguous. The V end lost 2 bases, the J end lost 1 base, and 10 bases lay between the germline ends. The CDR3 is 15 residues long. The chain's CDR3 is CASSLSLLRTDTQYF. CDR3 in DNA: TGTGCCAGCAGTTTATCTCTCCTTCGCACAGATACGCAGTATTTT.

This clonotype was seen once. Compared with germline, one end of the junction differs, possibly owing to a read error. The rearrangement joins TRBV12-3 or TRBV12-4 to TRBJ2-3; D is ambiguous. The CDR3 consists of 13 residues. DNA for the CDR3: TGTGCCAGCAGTTTAACAGCAGGCCGGACGCGGTATTTT. Encoded protein: CASSLTAGRTRYF.

Ten or more counts support this clonotype. V is TRBV7-9 and J is TRBJ1-2; D may be TRBD1 (5 bases). Germline CDR1 reads SEHNR; CDR2 reads FQNEAQ (reference sequence). Trimming cost V 1 base and J 0 bases, with 6 bases left between them. The CDR3 runs 14 residues. DNA of the CDR3: TGTGCCAGCAGCTTAGACAGGCCTAACTATGGCTACACCTTC. It codes for CASSLDRPNYGYTF.

This clonotype was counted at least ten times. The CDR3 is CASSPVGGQETQYF. For the CDR3, the DNA is TGTGCCAGCTCACCAGTCGGGGGCCAAGAGACCCAGTACTTC. The J gene is TRBJ2-5, the V gene TRBV18, with D possibly TRBD2 on 6 matching bases. The ends were cut back, 2 bases at V and 1 base at J, with 8 bases in the middle. The length of the CDR3 is 14 residues. CDR1 and CDR2 from the germline V gene are KGHSH and LQKENI. Using reference TRBV18 and TRBJ2-5 for the parts outside the CDR3, the full variable domain is NAGVMQNPRHLVRRRGQEARLRCSPMKGHSHVYWYRQLPEEGLKFMVYLQKENIIDESGMPKERFSAEFPKEGPSILRIQQVVRGDSAAYFCASSPVGGQETQYFGPGTRLLVL.

With regard to this clonotype: A single base separates this from a much larger clone, so it may be a read error. The chain has TRBV5-1 and TRBJ2-3; 9 nucleotides align to TRBD2. The CDR3 has 15 residues. Germline loops: CDR1 SGHRS, CDR2 YFSETQ. Unmatched junction bases numbered 6, after V lost 4 bases and J lost 3 bases. Written as DNA, the CDR3 is TGCGCCAGCAGCATGAGCGGGGGGAATACAGATACGCAGTATTTT. It specifies CASSMSGGNTDTQYF.

This clonotype was detected a few times. The chain uses TRBV18 and TRBJ1-1, with D uncertain. Trimming removed 2 bases at V and 6 bases at J, with 10 bases between. Germline lookup yields CDR1 KGHSH and CDR2 LQKENI. This CDR3 has 13 residues. Here the CDR3 reads CASSPTDGAEAFF. The CDR3, as DNA: TGTGCCAGCTCACCAACGGACGGGGCTGAAGCTTTCTTT.

Comment on this clonotype: An end of the junction does not agree with germline; a read error may underlie this. The rearrangement links TRBV15 to TRBJ2-1, with 7 nucleotides matching TRBD1. Germline-derived CDR1 and CDR2 are LNHNV and YYDKDF (reference sequence). This CDR3 is 15 amino acids long. DNA for the CDR3: TGTGTCACCAGCAGAGAGGGCCAGGGGGACAATGGGCAGTTCTTC. As protein: CVTSREGQGDNGQFF.

This clonotype was observed a handful of times. The chain combines TRBV4-2 with TRBJ1-4, with D possibly TRBD1 on 5 matching bases. From germline, CDR1 is LGHNA and CDR2 YNFKEQ. V was shortened by 2 bases and J by 0 bases, with 16 bases between the two germline ends. The CDR3 length is 18 residues. The CDR3 sequence is CASSQWAQGSTTNEKLFF. As DNA, the CDR3 is TGTGCCAGCAGCCAATGGGCCCAGGGTTCAACAACTAATGAAAAACTGTTTTTT.

To note about this clonotype: With a much larger clone just one base away, this may be a read error. V usage is TRBV5-1 and J usage is TRBJ2-1, with D tentatively TRBD1 (6 bases). Trimming left V 3 bases short and J 5 bases short, with 15 bases between. The germline gives CDR1 SGHRS, CDR2 YFSETQ. CDR3 size: 15 residues. The CDR3 nucleotides are TGCGCCAGCAGCTCCCGTGTAGGACAGCACAATGAGCAGTTCTTC. As protein: CASSSRVGQHNEQFF.

With respect to this clonotype: This may stem from a read error, because a much larger clone lies one nucleotide away. The gene calls are TRBV5-6 and TRBJ2-7; tentatively, D is TRBD1 (6 bases). CDR1 is SGHDT and CDR2 is YYEEEE in the germline V gene. The CDR3 contains 16 residues. V was shortened by 1 base and J by 1 base, with 15 bases between the two germline ends. The CDR3 loop is CASSLLSARGSYEQYF. The CDR3 DNA reads as TGTGCCAGCAGCTTGTTAAGCGCGAGGGGGTCCTACGAGCAGTACTTC.

The chain couples TRBV27 to TRBJ2-5; tentatively, D is TRBD2 (6 bases). V was cut by 3 bases and J by 1 base, with 12 bases left in between. CDR3 length: 15 residues. CDR1 is MNHEY, CDR2 SMNVEV, per germline (reference sequence). The CDR3 coding sequence is TGTGCCAGCAGTTTTTCCACTAGCACCCAAGAGACCCAGTACTTC. It translates to CASSFSTSTQETQYF.

Comment on this clonotype: A junction boundary mismatches the germline segment, possibly from a read error. The chain joins TRBV25-1 to TRBJ1-5; D is uncertain. The CDR3 consists of 14 residues. Germline lookup yields CDR1 MGHDK and CDR2 SYGVNS. CDR3 protein: CAGSEGVINQPQHF. The CDR3 nucleotides are TGTGCCGGCAGTGAAGGAGTTATCAATCAGCCCCAGCATTTT.

Many counts were recorded for this clonotype. V is TRBV20-1 and J is TRBJ2-5; D assignment may be TRBD1 or TRBD2 (5 bases each). Trimming pared 3 bases from V and 4 bases from J, leaving 12 bases between. Germline V gene lookup returns CDR1 DFQATT and CDR2 SNEGSKA (reference sequence). The CDR3 spans 13 residues. The CDR3 protein is CSASLEGRETQYF. The DNA of the CDR3 is TGCAGTGCTAGTCTTGAGGGGAGAGAGACCCAGTACTTC.

This clonotype showed up just a few times. V is TRBV20-1 and J is TRBJ1-2, with D possibly TRBD1 on 6 matching bases. Germline CDR1 reads DFQATT; CDR2 reads SNEGSKA (reference sequence). Trimming removed 3 bases at V and 4 bases at J, with 21 bases between. The CDR3 sequence is 16 residues long. The CDR3 reads CSASPPRGEASYGYTF. As DNA, the CDR3 is TGCAGTGCTAGCCCCCCTAGGGGGGAGGCAAGCTATGGCTACACCTTC.

For this clonotype: It may be a read error: a sequence one base away is much more abundant. The J gene is TRBJ1-2, the V gene TRBV6-2 or TRBV6-3; 9 bases fit TRBD1. Looked up from germline, CDR1 is MNHEY and CDR2 is SVGEGT. Germline trimming cut 4 bases from V and 6 bases from J; bases unmatched to any gene: 6. The CDR3 extends over 14 amino acids. The CDR3 is CASSSGTGYHGYTF. In DNA, the CDR3 is TGTGCCAGCAGTTCCGGGACAGGGTACCATGGCTACACCTTC.

Concerning this clonotype itself: A much larger clone is a single base away; this may be a read error. This sequence joins TRBV6-2 or TRBV6-3 and TRBJ1-1, with 9 bases that match TRBD1. The CDR3 extends over 13 amino acids. Germline V lookup: CDR1 MNHEY, CDR2 SVGEGT. V lost 6 bases to trimming and J lost 7 bases; unmatched junction nucleotides: 6. The CDR3 region has the DNA TGTGCCAGCAGGCAACAGGGGGCCGGTGAAGCTTTCTTT. This gives the protein CASRQQGAGEAFF.

Comments on this clonotype: A much larger clone lies one base from this, so it may be a read error. The chain couples TRBV29-1 to TRBJ2-7, with 7 bases matching TRBD1. Germline CDR1 SQVTM, CDR2 ANQGSEA. The CDR3 is 14 residues long. This chain's CDR3 is CSIESGTDGDEQYF. As DNA, the CDR3 is TGCAGCATTGAATCTGGGACAGACGGCGACGAGCAGTACTTC.

This clonotype was seen only a few times. The chain is built from TRBV6-4 and TRBJ1-6, with D uncertain. The CDR3 extends over 14 amino acids. V lost 3 bases and J lost 8, with 11 bases in between. Germline loops: CDR1 MRHNA, CDR2 SNTAGT. The CDR3 DNA reads as TGTGCCAGCAGTGAAACTAGAACATATTCACCCCTCCACTTT. Its protein product is CASSETRTYSPLHF.

This clonotype was counted a few times. This chain uses TRBV27 with TRBJ2-2; 8 nucleotides align to TRBD2. This CDR3 is 15 amino acids long. Germline CDR1 MNHEY, CDR2 SMNVEV (reference sequence). The J segment lost 0 bases and the V segment lost 7 bases, leaving 4 bases of the junction unmatched. The CDR3 is CASKGGGPNTGELFF. The CDR3 DNA sequence: TGTGCCAGCAAGGGCGGGGGGCCGAACACCGGGGAGCTGTTTTTT.

This clonotype was seen ten or more times. The rearrangement uses TRBV5-8 and TRBJ2-3, with 9 bases fitting TRBD1. Germline assignment: CDR1 SGHTS and CDR2 YDEGEE. This CDR3 has 16 amino acids. Losses at the gene ends were 4 bases for V and 2 bases for J; bases not matched to a gene: 8. In DNA, the CDR3 is TGTGCCAGCAGCCTTCCCGGACAGGGGCACACAGATACGCAGTATTTT. It translates to CASSLPGQGHTDTQYF.